One sample yielded the 26 T cell receptor beta chains listed below, sequenced in a study of cytomegalovirus exposure and HLA in healthy donors. PCR primers comprised 60 Vbeta and 13 Jbeta primers. Sequencing was performed with immunoSEQ multiplex PCR; in TCRdb, only in-frame clones are kept and a portion is missing. This sample has about 140,000 clones; 77% occur once, and the top ten carry under 5.5%. The source material was PBMCs. The receptors derive from a woman in her forties or fifties in good health and CMV-seronegative.

The V gene is TRBV28, the J gene TRBJ1-6; D remains unclear. This CDR3 is built from 15 residues. Germline assignment: CDR1 MDHEN and CDR2 SYDVKM. V was clipped by 11 bases and J by 0 bases, with 14 bases between them. CDR3 sequence reads: CAAGVGSSYNSPLHF. In DNA, the CDR3 is TGTGCCGCAGGCGTAGGCAGCTCCTATAATTCACCCCTCCACTTT. The variable domain in full, with the rest retrieved from reference TRBV28 and TRBJ1-6, is DVKVTQSSRYLVKRTGEKVFLECVQDMDHENMFWYRQDPGLGLRLIYFSYDVKMKEKGDIPEGYSVSREKKERFSLILESASTNQTSMYLCAAGVGSSYNSPLHFGNGTRLTVT.

This chain uses TRBV7-3 with TRBJ2-1; a weak D match, TRBD1 (6 bases). The CDR3 length is 13 residues. The germline gives CDR1 SGHTA, CDR2 FQGTGA. V lost 5 bases to trimming and J lost 7 bases, with 12 bases between them. The CDR3 sequence: CASSLHGQNEQFF. The CDR3 nucleotides are TGTGCCAGCAGCCTACACGGACAGAATGAGCAGTTCTTC. The variable domain in full, completed from reference TRBV7-3 and TRBJ2-1, reads GAGVSQTPSNKVTEKGKYVELRCDPISGHTALYWYRQSLGQGPEFLIYFQGTGAADDSGLPNDRFFAVRPEGSVSTLKIQRTERGDSAVYLCASSLHGQNEQFFGPGTRLTVL.

The chain recombines TRBV20-1 with TRBJ2-5; TRBD1 might be the D (6 bases). The closer fit of TRBJ2-7 to the DNA end suggests the J call may be wrong. The CDR3 totals 11 residues. The germline gives CDR1 DFQATT, CDR2 SNEGSKA (reference sequence). DNA of the CDR3: TGCAGTGCTAGGGACAGCTACGAGCAGTACTTC. It encodes CSARDSYEQYF.

The chain has TRBV7-2 and TRBJ2-7; 10 nucleotides match TRBD2. There are 18 residues in the CDR3. Per germline, CDR1 SGHTA and CDR2 FQGNSA. Trimming at V came to 0 bases and at J to 2 bases, leaving 10 bases not matched to a gene. The CDR3 coding sequence is TGTGCCAGCAGCTTAGCGCTTAGCGGGGGGTATCTTGCCTACGAGCAGTACTTC. This sequence encodes CASSLALSGGYLAYEQYF. The complete variable domain, with remaining parts taken from reference TRBV7-2 and TRBJ2-7, reads GAGVSQSPSNKVTEKGKDVELRCDPISGHTALYWYRQSLGQGLEFLIYFQGNSAPDKSGLPSDRFSAERTGGSVSTLTIQRTQQEDSAVYLCASSLALSGGYLAYEQYFGPGTRLTVT.

This chain joins TRBV5-1 and TRBJ1-6; D remains ambiguous. The germline gives CDR1 SGHRS, CDR2 YFSETQ. Trimming cost V 4 bases and J 5 bases, with 16 bases left between them. The CDR3 totals 16 residues. The CDR3 sequence is CASSPNPGSDNSPLHF. The DNA for the CDR3 is TGCGCCAGCAGCCCCAATCCGGGATCAGATAATTCACCCCTCCACTTT.

The V gene is TRBV2, the J gene TRBJ1-2; tentatively, D is TRBD1 (5 bases). The V end lost 1 base, the J end lost 6 bases, and 9 bases lay between the germline ends. The CDR3 has 13 residues. Germline CDR1 reads SNHLY; CDR2 reads FYNNEI. The CDR3 here is CASSEGQGDGYTF. The CDR3 bases are TGTGCCAGCAGTGAAGGCCAGGGCGATGGCTACACCTTC.

The chain couples TRBV15 to TRBJ1-4; D is perhaps TRBD1 (5 bases). The CDR3 totals 13 residues. Germline V gene sequence: CDR1 LNHNV, CDR2 YYDKDF (reference sequence). The V end was cut by 1 base, the J end by 7 bases, with 7 bases between. CDR3 protein: CATSRVGGEKLFF. The DNA of the CDR3 is TGTGCCACCAGCAGAGTCGGGGGTGAAAAACTGTTTTTT.

The J gene is TRBJ2-7, the V gene TRBV7-2, with 9 positions matching TRBD1. The V and J ends lost 5 bases and 4 bases, in that order; junction bases with no gene match: 9. Germline V gene data show CDR1 as SGHTA and CDR2 as FQGNSA. The length of the CDR3 is 15 residues. The CDR3: CASSPQRDRAYEQYF. CDR3 DNA: TGTGCCAGCAGCCCCCAACGGGACAGGGCGTACGAGCAGTACTTC. Looking up the rest from reference TRBV7-2 and TRBJ2-7 gives the full variable domain: GAGVSQSPSNKVTEKGKDVELRCDPISGHTALYWYRQSLGQGLEFLIYFQGNSAPDKSGLPSDRFSAERTGGSVSTLTIQRTQQEDSAVYLCASSPQRDRAYEQYFGPGTRLTVT.

The chain joins TRBV19 to TRBJ2-2, with TRBD1 identical over 7 bases. The ends lost 5 bases at V and 1 base at J; junction bases unmatched: 4. The CDR3 runs to 15 residues. The germline V gene has CDR1 LNHDA and CDR2 SQIVND (reference sequence). The CDR3 bases are TGTGCCAGTAGTCCCAGGACAGGGAACACCGGGGAGCTGTTTTTT. As protein: CASSPRTGNTGELFF.

The gene calls are TRBV29-1 and TRBJ1-1, with D possibly being TRBD1 (6 bases). Germline CDR1 reads SQVTM; CDR2 reads ANQGSEA. This CDR3 is 12 amino acids long. V shed 6 bases and J shed 7 bases, with 15 bases lying between them. CDR3 residues: CSVLTGSSEAFF. The DNA for the CDR3 is TGCAGCGTGTTAACAGGGTCGAGTGAAGCTTTCTTT.

This clone was recorded once. The chain uses TRBV13 and TRBJ2-5; D unclear. The ends were cut back, 0 bases at V and 1 base at J, with 6 bases in the middle. This CDR3 is built from 14 residues. The V gene's germline CDR1 is PRHDT and CDR2 FYEKMQ (reference sequence). CDR3 residues: CASSLGSSQETQYF. The DNA of the CDR3 is TGTGCCAGCAGCTTAGGTTCCAGCCAAGAGACCCAGTACTTC.

This rearrangement joins TRBV6-5 to TRBJ2-7; TRBD2 matches 13 bases. Germline loops: CDR1 MNHEY, CDR2 SVGAGI. The J segment lost 4 bases and the V segment lost 6 bases, leaving 6 bases of the junction unmatched. The CDR3 covers 15 residues. The CDR3 DNA sequence: TGTGCCAGCAGACTGGGACTAGCGGGACCATACGAGCAGTACTTC. It translates to CASRLGLAGPYEQYF.

The chain recombines TRBV29-1 with TRBJ1-1, with TRBD1 as a possible D gene (5 bases). There are 13 residues in the CDR3. Trimming removed 5 bases from V and 4 bases from J, with 14 bases in between. CDR1 and CDR2 (germline): SQVTM, ANQGSEA. CDR3 DNA sequence: TGCAGCGTTTACGCCCCAGGGTCCACTGAAGCTTTCTTT. Its translation is CSVYAPGSTEAFF.

This clone was seen once. The chain combines TRBV7-6 with TRBJ2-2, with D perhaps TRBD1 (6 bases). Germline CDR1 is SGHVS and CDR2 is FNYEAQ. The ends were cut back, 0 bases at V and 6 bases at J, with 8 bases in the middle. There are 14 residues in the CDR3. CDR3 loop: CASSLAQGSGELFF. The CDR3 bases are TGTGCCAGCAGCTTAGCTCAGGGGTCCGGGGAGCTGTTTTTT.

This sequence joins TRBV6-4 and TRBJ2-5, with D possibly TRBD1 on 6 matching bases. V lost 5 bases to trimming and J lost 5 bases, with 12 bases between them. Germline V gene lookup returns CDR1 MRHNA and CDR2 SNTAGT. There are 13 residues in the CDR3. The CDR3 nucleotides read TGTGCCAGCAGTAGGAGCCAGGGGGAGACCCAGTACTTC. Encoded protein: CASSRSQGETQYF.

This chain links TRBV4-2 with TRBJ2-7, with D unclear. Looked up from germline, CDR1 is LGHNA and CDR2 is YNFKEQ. V gave up 2 bases and J gave up 2 bases, with 10 bases separating them. The CDR3 has 14 residues. As DNA, the CDR3 is TGTGCCAGCAGCCAATTTTACGGAGCCTACGAGCAGTACTTC. Encoded protein: CASSQFYGAYEQYF.

This chain uses TRBV7-2 with TRBJ2-7; 9 bases map to TRBD1. Germline V gives CDR1 SGHTA, CDR2 FQGNSA. After removal of 2 bases from V and 6 bases from J, the junction contained 8 bases not matched to a gene. The CDR3 sequence is 15 residues long. The CDR3 reads CASSLWTGVAGEQYF. The DNA for the CDR3 is TGTGCCAGCAGCTTATGGACAGGGGTGGCTGGCGAGCAGTACTTC.

The rearrangement joins TRBV28 to TRBJ1-2; D is unresolved. Trimming cost V 6 bases and J 1 base, with 9 bases left between them. This CDR3 is 13 amino acids long. The V gene's germline CDR1 is MDHEN and CDR2 SYDVKM. The CDR3 DNA sequence: TGTGCCAGCAGGGACTCCCGTAACTATGGCTACACCTTC. Translating gives CASRDSRNYGYTF.

The sample holds a few counts of this clone. The chain is built from TRBV7-8 and TRBJ2-5; a possible D gene is TRBD1 (6 bases). This CDR3 spans 15 amino acids. CDR1 and CDR2 (germline): SGHVS, FQNEAQ. Trimming took off 5 bases at V and 0 bases at J, with 13 bases between the two ends. The CDR3 coding sequence is TGTGCCAGCAGCCGGGACAAAGTGTACCAAGAGACCCAGTACTTC. This codes for CASSRDKVYQETQYF.

The genes are TRBV10-3 and TRBJ1-3, with 8 bases lining up with TRBD1. V trimming: 6 bases; J trimming: 4 bases; junction bases outside the gene matches: 2. Germline assignment: CDR1 ENHRY and CDR2 SYGVKD. The CDR3 is made up of 13 amino acids. The CDR3 reads CAISRDRGNTIYF. In DNA, the CDR3 is TGTGCCATCAGCCGGGACAGGGGAAACACCATATATTTT.

The chain joins TRBV4-3 to TRBJ1-2, with D unclear. CDR1 is LGHNA and CDR2 is YSLEER in the germline V gene. Trimming stripped 0 bases from V and 1 base from J, with 6 bases between. The CDR3 spans 14 residues. The chain's CDR3 is CASSQEVVNYGYTF. As DNA, the CDR3 is TGCGCCAGCAGCCAAGAGGTAGTTAACTATGGCTACACCTTC.

With respect to this clone: The sample holds other DNA sequences that translate to the same CDR3. This chain uses TRBV19 with TRBJ1-1, with TRBD1 as a possible D gene (6 bases). This CDR3 is 14 amino acids long. Trimming stripped 0 bases from V and 4 bases from J, with 9 bases between. Germline values: CDR1 LNHDA, CDR2 SQIVND (reference sequence). CDR3 in amino acids: CASSIDLGGTEAFF. The CDR3 nucleotides are TGTGCCAGTAGTATAGATTTAGGGGGCACTGAAGCTTTCTTT.

The chain recombines TRBV15 with TRBJ2-5, with D maybe TRBD1 (6 bases). The CDR3 consists of 13 residues. Germline V gene sequence: CDR1 LNHNV, CDR2 YYDKDF (reference sequence). The V end lost 3 bases, the J end lost 7 bases, and 12 bases lay between the germline ends. This CDR3 is CATSSRQEGTQYF. The CDR3 coding sequence is TGTGCCACCAGCAGCCGACAGGAAGGGACCCAGTACTTC.

Only one count was recorded for this clone. The chain recombines TRBV6-6 with TRBJ1-5; D might be TRBD1 (6 bases). V shed 6 bases and J shed 3 bases, with 12 bases lying between them. Germline V gives CDR1 MNHNY, CDR2 SVGAGI (reference sequence). The CDR3 loop spans 14 amino acids. CDR3 residues: CASSHRTANQPQHF. The CDR3 DNA sequence: TGTGCCAGCAGCCATAGGACAGCCAATCAGCCCCAGCATTTT.

CDR3 sequence: CASSLVPGGQSYNSPLHF. The CDR3 bases are TGCGCCAGCAGCTTGGTCCCCGGGGGGCAGTCCTATAATTCACCCCTCCACTTT. The rearrangement joins TRBV5-1 to TRBJ1-6; D might be TRBD1 (6 bases). V was cut by 0 bases and J by 1 base, with 14 bases left in between. From germline, CDR1 is SGHRS and CDR2 YFSETQ. CDR3 length: 18 residues.

About this clone: One end of the junction is discordant with germline, which a read error may explain. The chain combines TRBV27 with TRBJ2-7; TRBD1 matches 8 bases. This CDR3 region has 13 residues. In germline, CDR1 is MNHEY, CDR2 SMNVEV (reference sequence). The DNA for the CDR3 is TGTGCCAGCAGTTTTATGCAGGGGGCGGATGCGGACTTC. Amino acids: CASSFMQGADADF.